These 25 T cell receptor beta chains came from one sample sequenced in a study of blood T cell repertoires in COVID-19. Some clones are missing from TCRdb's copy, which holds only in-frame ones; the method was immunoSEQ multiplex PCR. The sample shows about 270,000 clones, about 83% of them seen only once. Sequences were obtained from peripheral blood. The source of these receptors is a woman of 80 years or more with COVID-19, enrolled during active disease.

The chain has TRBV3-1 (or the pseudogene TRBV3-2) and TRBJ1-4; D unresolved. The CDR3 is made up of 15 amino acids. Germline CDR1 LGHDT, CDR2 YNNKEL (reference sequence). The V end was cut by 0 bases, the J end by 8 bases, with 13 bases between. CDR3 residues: CASSQDGGREEKLFF. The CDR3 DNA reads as TGTGCCAGCAGCCAAGATGGCGGGAGAGAAGAAAAACTGTTTTTT.

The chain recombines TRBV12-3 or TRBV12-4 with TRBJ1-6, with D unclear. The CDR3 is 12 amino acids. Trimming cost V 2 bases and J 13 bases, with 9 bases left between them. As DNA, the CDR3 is TGTGCCAGCAGTTTAACTCCCGGGCCCCTCCACTTT. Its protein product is CASSLTPGPLHF.

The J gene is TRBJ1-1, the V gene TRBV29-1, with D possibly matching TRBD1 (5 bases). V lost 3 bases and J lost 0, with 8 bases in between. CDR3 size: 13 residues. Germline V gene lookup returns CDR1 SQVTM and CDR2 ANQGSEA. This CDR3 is CSVDKGMNTEAFF. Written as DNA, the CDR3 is TGCAGCGTTGATAAGGGGATGAACACTGAAGCTTTCTTT.

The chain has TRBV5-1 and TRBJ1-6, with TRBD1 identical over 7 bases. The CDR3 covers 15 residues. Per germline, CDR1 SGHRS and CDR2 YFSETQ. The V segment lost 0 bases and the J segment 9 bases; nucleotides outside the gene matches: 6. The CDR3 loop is CASSLEGAGSSPLHF. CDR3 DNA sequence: TGCGCCAGCAGCTTGGAGGGGGCAGGGAGTTCACCCCTCCACTTT.

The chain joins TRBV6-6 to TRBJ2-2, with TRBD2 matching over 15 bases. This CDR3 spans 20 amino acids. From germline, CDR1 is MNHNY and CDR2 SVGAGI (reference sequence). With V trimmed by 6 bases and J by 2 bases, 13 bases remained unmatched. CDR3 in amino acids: CASSPAKGLAGGINTGELFF. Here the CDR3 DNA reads TGTGCCAGCAGCCCGGCCAAGGGACTAGCGGGGGGTATTAACACCGGGGAGCTGTTTTTT.

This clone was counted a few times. CDR3 in DNA: TGTGCCAGCAATTCCAATGGGGGCACGTATGAAAAACTGTTTTTT. It codes for CASNSNGGTYEKLFF. The chain uses TRBV6-5 and TRBJ1-4; D might be TRBD1 (6 bases). Germline V gives CDR1 MNHEY, CDR2 SVGAGI. The CDR3 is made up of 15 amino acids. Between the trimmed V and J ends, which lost 7 bases and 6 bases, there was a span of 18 bases.

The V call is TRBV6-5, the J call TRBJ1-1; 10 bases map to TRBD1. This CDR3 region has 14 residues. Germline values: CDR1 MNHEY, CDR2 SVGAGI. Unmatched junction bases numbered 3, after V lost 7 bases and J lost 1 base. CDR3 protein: CASTRDRGNTEAFF. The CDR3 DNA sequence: TGTGCCAGCACCCGGGACAGGGGGAACACTGAAGCTTTCTTT.

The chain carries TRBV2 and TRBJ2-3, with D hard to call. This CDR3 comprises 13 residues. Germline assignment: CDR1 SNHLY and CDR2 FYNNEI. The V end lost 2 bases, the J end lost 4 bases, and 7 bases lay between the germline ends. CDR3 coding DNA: TGTGCCAGCAGTGAAAATGGCCCAGATACGCAGTATTTT. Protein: CASSENGPDTQYF.

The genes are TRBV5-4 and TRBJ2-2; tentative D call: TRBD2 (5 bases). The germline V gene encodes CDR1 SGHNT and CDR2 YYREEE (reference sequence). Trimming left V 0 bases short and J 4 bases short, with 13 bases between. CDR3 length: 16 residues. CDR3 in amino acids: CASSLAPGLSTGELFF. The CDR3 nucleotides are TGTGCCAGCAGCTTGGCCCCAGGACTTTCCACCGGGGAGCTGTTTTTT. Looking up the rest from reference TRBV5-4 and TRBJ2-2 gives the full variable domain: ETGVTQSPTHLIKTRGQQVTLRCSSQSGHNTVSWYQQALGQGPQFIFQYYREEENGRGNFPPRFSGLQFPNYSSELNVNALELDDSALYLCASSLAPGLSTGELFFGEGSRLTVL.

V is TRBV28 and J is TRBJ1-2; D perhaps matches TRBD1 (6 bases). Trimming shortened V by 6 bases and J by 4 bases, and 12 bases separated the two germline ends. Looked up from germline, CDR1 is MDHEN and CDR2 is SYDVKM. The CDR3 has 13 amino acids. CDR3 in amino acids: CASSTGNPYGYTF. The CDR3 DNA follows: TGTGCCAGCAGCACAGGGAACCCCTATGGCTACACCTTC.

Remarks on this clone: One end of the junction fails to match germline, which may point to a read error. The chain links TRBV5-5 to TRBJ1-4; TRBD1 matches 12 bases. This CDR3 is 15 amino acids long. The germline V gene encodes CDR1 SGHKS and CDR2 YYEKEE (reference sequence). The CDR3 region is CASSLGTGGGEKLFF. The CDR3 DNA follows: TGTGCCAGCAGTTTGGGGACAGGGGGCGGTGAAAAACTGTTTTTT. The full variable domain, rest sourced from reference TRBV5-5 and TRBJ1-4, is DAGVTQSPTHLIKTRGQQVTLRCSPISGHKSVSWYQQVLGQGPQFIFQYYEKEERGRGNFPDRFSARQFPNYSSELNVNALLLGDSALYLCASSLGTGGGEKLFFGSGTQLSVL.

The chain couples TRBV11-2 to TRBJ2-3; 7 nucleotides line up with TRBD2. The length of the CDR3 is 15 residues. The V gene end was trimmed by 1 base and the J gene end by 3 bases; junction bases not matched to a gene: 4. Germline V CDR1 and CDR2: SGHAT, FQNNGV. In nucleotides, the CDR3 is TGTGCCAGCAGCTTAGTTGGACTAGTAACAGATACGCAGTATTTT. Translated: CASSLVGLVTDTQYF.

CDR3 sequence (DNA): TGTGCCAGTAGTGACCTAGCGGGGGGGCCCACGGCCTACAATGAGCAGTTCTTC. Translating it yields CASSDLAGGPTAYNEQFF. J is TRBJ2-1 and V is TRBV19, with TRBD2 matching 12 bases. The V gene's germline CDR1 is LNHDA and CDR2 SQIVND (reference sequence). V lost 5 bases, J lost 2 bases, and 10 bases stayed unmatched. The CDR3 has 18 amino acids.

This CDR3 is CASSQGGVGANVLTF. The CDR3 DNA is TGTGCCAGCAGTCAGGGAGGCGTTGGGGCCAACGTCCTGACTTTC. The chain has TRBV28 and TRBJ2-6; the D gene is possibly TRBD2 (6 bases). This CDR3 has 15 amino acids. The V and J ends lost 5 bases and 3 bases respectively, with 11 bases between them. Germline V gives CDR1 MDHEN, CDR2 SYDVKM.

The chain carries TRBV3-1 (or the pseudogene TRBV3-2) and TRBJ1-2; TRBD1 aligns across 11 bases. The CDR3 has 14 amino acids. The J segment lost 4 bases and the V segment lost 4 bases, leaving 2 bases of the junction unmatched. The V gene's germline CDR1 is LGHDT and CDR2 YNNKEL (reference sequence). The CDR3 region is CASSPGQGVYGYTF. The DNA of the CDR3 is TGTGCCAGCAGCCCGGGACAGGGGGTCTATGGCTACACCTTC.

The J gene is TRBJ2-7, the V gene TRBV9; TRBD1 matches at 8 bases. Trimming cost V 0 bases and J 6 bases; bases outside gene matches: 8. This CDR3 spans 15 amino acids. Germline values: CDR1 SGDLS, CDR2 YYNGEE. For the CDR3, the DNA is TGTGCCAGCAGCGTAGGAGAGGACAGGGTCGGCGAGCAGTACTTC. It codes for CASSVGEDRVGEQYF.

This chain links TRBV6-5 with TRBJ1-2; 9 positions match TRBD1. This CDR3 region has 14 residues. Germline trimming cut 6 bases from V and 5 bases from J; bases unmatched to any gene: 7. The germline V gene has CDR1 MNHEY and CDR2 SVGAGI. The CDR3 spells CASRPTGGGYGYTF. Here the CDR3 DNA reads TGTGCCAGCAGGCCTACAGGGGGCGGATATGGCTACACCTTC.

CDR3 DNA sequence: TGTGCCAGCAGTTCCTTTGCCCAGGGTACGCAGTATTTT. Encoded protein: CASSSFAQGTQYF. The chain carries TRBV28 and TRBJ2-3; a possible D gene is TRBD1 (5 bases). From germline, CDR1 is MDHEN and CDR2 SYDVKM. The CDR3 length is 13 residues. Trimming removed 4 bases at V and 8 bases at J, with 13 bases between. Based on the CDR3 plus reference TRBV28 and TRBJ2-3, the full variable domain is DVKVTQSSRYLVKRTGEKVFLECVQDMDHENMFWYRQDPGLGLRLIYFSYDVKMKEKGDIPEGYSVSREKKERFSLILESASTNQTSMYLCASSSFAQGTQYFGPGTRLTVL.

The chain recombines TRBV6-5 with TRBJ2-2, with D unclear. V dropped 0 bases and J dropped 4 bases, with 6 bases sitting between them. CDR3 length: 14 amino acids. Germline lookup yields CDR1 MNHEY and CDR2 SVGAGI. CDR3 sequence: CASSYSSGTGELFF. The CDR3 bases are TGTGCCAGCAGTTACTCCTCCGGCACCGGGGAGCTGTTTTTT.

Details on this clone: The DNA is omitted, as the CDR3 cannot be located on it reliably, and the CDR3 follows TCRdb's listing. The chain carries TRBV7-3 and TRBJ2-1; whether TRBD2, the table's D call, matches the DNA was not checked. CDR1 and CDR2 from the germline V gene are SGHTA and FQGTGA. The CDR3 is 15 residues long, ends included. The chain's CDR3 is CASSSSGLRSDEQFF.

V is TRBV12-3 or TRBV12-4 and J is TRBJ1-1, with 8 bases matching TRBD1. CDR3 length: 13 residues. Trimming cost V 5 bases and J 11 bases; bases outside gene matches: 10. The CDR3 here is CASSTAGGANAFF. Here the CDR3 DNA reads TGTGCCAGCAGTACCGCAGGGGGCGCGAATGCTTTCTTT.

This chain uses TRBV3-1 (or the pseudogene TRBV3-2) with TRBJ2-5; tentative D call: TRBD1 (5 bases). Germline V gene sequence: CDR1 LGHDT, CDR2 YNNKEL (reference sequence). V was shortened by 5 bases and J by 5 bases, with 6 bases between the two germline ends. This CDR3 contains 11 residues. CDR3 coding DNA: TGTGCCAGCAGCGCAGGGGAGACCCAGTACTTC. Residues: CASSAGETQYF.

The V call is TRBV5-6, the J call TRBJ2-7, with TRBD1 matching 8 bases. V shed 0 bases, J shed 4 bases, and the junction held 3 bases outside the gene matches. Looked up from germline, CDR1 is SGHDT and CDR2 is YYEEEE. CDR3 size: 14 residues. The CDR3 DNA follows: TGTGCCAGCAGCTTGGGGACAGGGCGGTACGAGCAGTACTTC. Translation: CASSLGTGRYEQYF.

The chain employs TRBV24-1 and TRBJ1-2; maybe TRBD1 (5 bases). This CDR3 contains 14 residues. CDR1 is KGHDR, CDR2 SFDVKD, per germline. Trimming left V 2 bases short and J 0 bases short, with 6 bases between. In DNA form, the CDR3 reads TGTGCCACCAGTGATTCGACAGCTAACTATGGCTACACCTTC. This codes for CATSDSTANYGYTF.

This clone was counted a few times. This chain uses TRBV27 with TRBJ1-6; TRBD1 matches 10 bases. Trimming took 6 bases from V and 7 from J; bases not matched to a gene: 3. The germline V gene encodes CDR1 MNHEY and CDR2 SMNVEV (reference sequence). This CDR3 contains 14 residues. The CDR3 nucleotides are TGTGCCAGCAGGGGGACAGGGGACAATTCACCCCTCCACTTT. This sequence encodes CASRGTGDNSPLHF.